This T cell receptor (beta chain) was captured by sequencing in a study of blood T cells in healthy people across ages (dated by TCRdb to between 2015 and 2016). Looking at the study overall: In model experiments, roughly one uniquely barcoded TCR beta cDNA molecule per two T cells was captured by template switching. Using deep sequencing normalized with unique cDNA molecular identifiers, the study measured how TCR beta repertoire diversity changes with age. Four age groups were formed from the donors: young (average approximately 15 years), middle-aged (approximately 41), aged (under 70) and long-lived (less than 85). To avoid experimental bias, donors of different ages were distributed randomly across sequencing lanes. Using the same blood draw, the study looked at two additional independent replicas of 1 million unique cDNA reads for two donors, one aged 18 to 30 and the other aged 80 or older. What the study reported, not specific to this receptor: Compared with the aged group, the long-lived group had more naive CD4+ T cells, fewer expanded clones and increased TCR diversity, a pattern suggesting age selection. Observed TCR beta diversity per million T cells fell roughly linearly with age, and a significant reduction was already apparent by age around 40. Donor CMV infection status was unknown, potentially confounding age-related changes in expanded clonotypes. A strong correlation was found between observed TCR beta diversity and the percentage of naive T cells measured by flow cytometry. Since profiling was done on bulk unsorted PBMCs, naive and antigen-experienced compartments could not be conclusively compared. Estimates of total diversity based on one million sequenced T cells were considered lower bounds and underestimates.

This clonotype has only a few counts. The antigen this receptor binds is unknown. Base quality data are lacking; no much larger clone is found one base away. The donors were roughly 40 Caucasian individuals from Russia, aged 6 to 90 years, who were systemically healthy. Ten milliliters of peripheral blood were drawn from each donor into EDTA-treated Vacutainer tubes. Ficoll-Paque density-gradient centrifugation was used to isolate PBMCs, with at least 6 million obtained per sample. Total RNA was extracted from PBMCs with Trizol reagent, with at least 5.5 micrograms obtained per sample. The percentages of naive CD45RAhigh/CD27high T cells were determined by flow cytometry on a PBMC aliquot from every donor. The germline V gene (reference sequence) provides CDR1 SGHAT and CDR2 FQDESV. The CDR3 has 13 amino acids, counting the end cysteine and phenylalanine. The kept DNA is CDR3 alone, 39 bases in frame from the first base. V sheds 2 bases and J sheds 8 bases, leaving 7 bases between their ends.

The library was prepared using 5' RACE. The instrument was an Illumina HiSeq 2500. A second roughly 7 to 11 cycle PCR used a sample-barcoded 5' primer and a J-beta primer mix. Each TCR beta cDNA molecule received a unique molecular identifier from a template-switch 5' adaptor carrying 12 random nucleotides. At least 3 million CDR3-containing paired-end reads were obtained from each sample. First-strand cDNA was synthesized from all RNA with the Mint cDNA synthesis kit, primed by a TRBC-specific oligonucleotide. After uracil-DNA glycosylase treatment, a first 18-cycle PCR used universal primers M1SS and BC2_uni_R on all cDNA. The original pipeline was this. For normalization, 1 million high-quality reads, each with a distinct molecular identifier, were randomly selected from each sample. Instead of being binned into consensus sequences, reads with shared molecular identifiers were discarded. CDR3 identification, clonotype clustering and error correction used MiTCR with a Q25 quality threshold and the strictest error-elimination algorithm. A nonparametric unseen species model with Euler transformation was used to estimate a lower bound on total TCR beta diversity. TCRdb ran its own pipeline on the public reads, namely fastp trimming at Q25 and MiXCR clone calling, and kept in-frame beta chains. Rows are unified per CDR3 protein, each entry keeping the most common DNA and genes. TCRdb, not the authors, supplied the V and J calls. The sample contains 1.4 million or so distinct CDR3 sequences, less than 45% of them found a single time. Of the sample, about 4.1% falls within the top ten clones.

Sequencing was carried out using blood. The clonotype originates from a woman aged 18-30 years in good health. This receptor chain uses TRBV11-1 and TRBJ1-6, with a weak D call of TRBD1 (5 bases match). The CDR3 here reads CASSLLGDSPLHF. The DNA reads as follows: TGTGCCAGCAGCTTACTAGGGGATTCACCCCTCCACTTT.